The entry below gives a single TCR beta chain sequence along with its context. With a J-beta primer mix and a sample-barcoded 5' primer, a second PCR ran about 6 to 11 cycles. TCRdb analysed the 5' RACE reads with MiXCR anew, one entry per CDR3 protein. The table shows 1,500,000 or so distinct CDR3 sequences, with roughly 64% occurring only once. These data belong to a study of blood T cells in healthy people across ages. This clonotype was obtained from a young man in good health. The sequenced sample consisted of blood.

CDR3 sequence (DNA): TGCGCCAGCAGCCAAGATCAATTCCGATACAATGAGCAGTTCTTC. Amino acids: CASSQDQFRYNEQFF. J is TRBJ2-1 and V is TRBV4-1; D gene ambiguous. V gave up 0 bases and J gave up 4 bases, with 10 bases separating them. Germline V CDR1 and CDR2: MGHRA, YSYEKL. The CDR3 covers 15 residues.